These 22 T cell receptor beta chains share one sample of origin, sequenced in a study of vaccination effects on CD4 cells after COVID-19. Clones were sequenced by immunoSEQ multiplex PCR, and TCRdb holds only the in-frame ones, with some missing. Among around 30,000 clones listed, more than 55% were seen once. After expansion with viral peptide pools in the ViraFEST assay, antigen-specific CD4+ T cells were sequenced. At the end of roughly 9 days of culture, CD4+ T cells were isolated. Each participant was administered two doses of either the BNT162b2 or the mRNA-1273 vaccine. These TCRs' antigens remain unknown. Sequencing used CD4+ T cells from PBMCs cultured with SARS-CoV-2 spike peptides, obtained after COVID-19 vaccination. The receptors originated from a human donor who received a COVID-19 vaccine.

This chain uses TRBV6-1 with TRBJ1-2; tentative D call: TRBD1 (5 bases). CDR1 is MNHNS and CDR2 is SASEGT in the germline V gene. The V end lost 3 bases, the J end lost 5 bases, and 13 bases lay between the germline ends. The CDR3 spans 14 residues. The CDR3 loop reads CASSEGRESYGYTF. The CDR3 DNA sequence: TGTGCCAGCAGTGAGGGCAGGGAGAGTTATGGCTACACCTTC.

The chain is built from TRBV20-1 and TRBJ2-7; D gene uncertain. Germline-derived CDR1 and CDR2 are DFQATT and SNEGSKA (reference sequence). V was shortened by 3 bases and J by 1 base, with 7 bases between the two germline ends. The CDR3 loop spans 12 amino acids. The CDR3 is CSASRGSYEQYF. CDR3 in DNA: TGCAGTGCTAGTAGAGGTTCCTACGAGCAGTACTTC.

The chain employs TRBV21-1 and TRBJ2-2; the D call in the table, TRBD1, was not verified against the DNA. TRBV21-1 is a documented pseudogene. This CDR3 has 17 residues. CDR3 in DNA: TGTGCCAGCAGCCTTGGGGTGAACAGGGGGCGCGTCGGGGAGCTGTTTTTT. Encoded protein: CASSLGVNRGRVGELFF.

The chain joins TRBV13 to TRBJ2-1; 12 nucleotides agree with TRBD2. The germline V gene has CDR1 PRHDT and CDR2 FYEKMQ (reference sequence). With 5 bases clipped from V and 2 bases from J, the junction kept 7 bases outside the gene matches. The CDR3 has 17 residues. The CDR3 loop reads CASSPGTSGPTYNEQFF. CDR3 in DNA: TGTGCCAGCAGCCCGGGGACTAGCGGGCCGACCTACAATGAGCAGTTCTTC.

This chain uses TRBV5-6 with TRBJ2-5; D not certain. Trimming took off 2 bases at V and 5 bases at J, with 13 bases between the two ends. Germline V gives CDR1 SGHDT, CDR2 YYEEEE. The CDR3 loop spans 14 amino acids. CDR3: CASSFDSGLETQYF. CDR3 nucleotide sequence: TGTGCCAGCAGCTTCGATTCTGGGCTGGAGACCCAGTACTTC.

Written as DNA, the CDR3 is TGCAGCGTTGAGAGGGTCTTGGGCAGTGAAGCTTTCTTT. Its translation is CSVERVLGSEAFF. The V gene is TRBV29-1, the J gene TRBJ1-1; D gene unclear. Germline V gene sequence: CDR1 SQVTM, CDR2 ANQGSEA. This CDR3 comprises 13 residues. Trimming pared 3 bases from V and 7 bases from J, leaving 15 bases between. Based on the CDR3 plus reference TRBV29-1 and TRBJ1-1, the full variable domain is SAVISQKPSRDICQRGTSLTIQCQVDSQVTMMFWYRQQPGQSLTLIATANQGSEATYESGFVIDKFPISRPNLTFSTLTVSNMSPEDSSIYLCSVERVLGSEAFFGQGTRLTVV.

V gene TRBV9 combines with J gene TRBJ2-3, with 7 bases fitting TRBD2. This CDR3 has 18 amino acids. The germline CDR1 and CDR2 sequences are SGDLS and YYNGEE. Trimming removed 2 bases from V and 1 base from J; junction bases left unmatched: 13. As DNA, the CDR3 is TGTGCCAGCAGCGTCATTAGTAGGAGAGCGGGACGCACAGATACGCAGTATTTT. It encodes CASSVISRRAGRTDTQYF.

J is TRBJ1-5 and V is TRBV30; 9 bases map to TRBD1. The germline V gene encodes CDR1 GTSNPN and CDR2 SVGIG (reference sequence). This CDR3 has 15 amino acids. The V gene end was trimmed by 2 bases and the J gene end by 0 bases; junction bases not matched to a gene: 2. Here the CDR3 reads CAWSTGQGSNQPQHF. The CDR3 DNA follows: TGTGCCTGGAGTACGGGACAGGGTAGCAATCAGCCCCAGCATTTT.

CDR3 DNA: TGTGCCAGCAGTGTAGTCAATCAGCCCCAGCATTTT. This codes for CASSVVNQPQHF. The chain links TRBV2 to TRBJ1-5; D remains unclear. The germline gives CDR1 SNHLY, CDR2 FYNNEI. The CDR3 covers 12 residues. V was shortened by 4 bases and J by 3 bases, with 4 bases between the two germline ends.

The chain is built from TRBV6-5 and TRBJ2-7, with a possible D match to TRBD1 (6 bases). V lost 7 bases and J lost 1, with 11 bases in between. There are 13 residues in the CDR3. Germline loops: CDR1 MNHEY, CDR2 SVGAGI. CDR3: CASTGDNSYEQYF. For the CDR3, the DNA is TGTGCCAGCACAGGGGACAATTCCTACGAGCAGTACTTC.

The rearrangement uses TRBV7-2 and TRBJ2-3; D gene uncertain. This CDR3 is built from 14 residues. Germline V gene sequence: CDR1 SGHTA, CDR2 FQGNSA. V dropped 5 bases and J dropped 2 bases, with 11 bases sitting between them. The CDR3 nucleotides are TGTGCCAGCAGCCCCGGATCTCACACAGATACGCAGTATTTT. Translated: CASSPGSHTDTQYF.

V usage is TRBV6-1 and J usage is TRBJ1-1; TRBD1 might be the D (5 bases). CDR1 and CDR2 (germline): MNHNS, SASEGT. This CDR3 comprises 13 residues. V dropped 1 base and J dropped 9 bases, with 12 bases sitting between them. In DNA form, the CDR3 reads TGTGCCAGCAGTGAAGGAATGAGGGGTCAAGCTTTCTTT. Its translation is CASSEGMRGQAFF.

CDR3 amino acids: CASSETWGAGELFF. As DNA, the CDR3 is TGTGCCAGCAGTGAAACTTGGGGGGCCGGGGAGCTGTTTTTT. V usage is TRBV6-1 and J usage is TRBJ2-2; TRBD2 might be the D (6 bases). There are 14 residues in the CDR3. Trimming removed 2 bases at V and 6 bases at J, with 10 bases between. From germline, CDR1 is MNHNS and CDR2 SASEGT.

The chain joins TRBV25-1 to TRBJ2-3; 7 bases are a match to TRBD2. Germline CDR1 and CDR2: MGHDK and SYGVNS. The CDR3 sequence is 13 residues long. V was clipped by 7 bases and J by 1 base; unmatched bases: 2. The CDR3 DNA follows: TGTGCCAGCAATGGGGGGGGCACAGATACGCAGTATTTT. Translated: CASNGGGTDTQYF.

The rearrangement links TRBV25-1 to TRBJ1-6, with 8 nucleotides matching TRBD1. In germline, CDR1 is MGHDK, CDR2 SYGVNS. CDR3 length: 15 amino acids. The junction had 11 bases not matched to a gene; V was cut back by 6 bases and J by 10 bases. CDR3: CASSNQGATRSPLHF. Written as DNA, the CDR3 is TGTGCCAGCAGCAATCAGGGGGCAACAAGATCACCCCTCCACTTT.

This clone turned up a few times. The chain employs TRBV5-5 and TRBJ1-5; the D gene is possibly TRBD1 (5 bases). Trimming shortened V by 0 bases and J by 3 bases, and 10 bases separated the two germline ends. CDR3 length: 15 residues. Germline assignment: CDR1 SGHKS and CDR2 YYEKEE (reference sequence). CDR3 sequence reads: CASSLEAGVNQPQHF. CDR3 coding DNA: TGTGCCAGCAGCTTGGAGGCGGGGGTCAATCAGCCCCAGCATTTT.

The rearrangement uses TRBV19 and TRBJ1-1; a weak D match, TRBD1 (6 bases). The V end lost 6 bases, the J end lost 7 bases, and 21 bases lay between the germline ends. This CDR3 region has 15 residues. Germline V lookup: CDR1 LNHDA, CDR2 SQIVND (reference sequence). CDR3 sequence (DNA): TGTGCCAGTAGCCCCCGTCGTAACAGGGCAATTGAAGCTTTCTTT. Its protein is CASSPRRNRAIEAFF.

CDR3 loop: CASSERAGLYGYTF. The CDR3 nucleotides read TGTGCCAGCAGTGAAAGAGCAGGCCTTTATGGCTACACCTTC. The chain uses TRBV6-1 and TRBJ1-2; the D is unclear. The germline gives CDR1 MNHNS, CDR2 SASEGT. Trimming removed 2 bases at V and 5 bases at J, with 12 bases between. The CDR3 is made up of 14 amino acids.

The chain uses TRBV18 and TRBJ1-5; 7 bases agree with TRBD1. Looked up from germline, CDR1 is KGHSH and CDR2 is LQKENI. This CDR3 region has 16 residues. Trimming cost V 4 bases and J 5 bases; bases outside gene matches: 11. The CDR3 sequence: CASSQYEDRAYQPQHF. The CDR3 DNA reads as TGTGCCAGCTCACAATACGAAGACAGGGCTTATCAGCCCCAGCATTTT.

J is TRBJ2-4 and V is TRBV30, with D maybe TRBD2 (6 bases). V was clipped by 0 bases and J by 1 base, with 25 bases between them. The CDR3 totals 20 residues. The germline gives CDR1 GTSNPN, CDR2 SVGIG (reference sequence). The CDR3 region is CAWSVPPWGGEEAAKNIQYF. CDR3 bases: TGTGCCTGGAGTGTACCTCCCTGGGGCGGGGAGGAGGCTGCCAAAAACATTCAGTACTTC. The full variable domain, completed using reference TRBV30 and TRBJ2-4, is SQTIHQWPATLVQPVGSPLSLECTVEGTSNPNLYWYRQAAGRGLQLLFYSVGIGQISSEVPQNLSASRPQDRQFILSSKKLLLSDSGFYLCAWSVPPWGGEEAAKNIQYFGAGTRLSVL.

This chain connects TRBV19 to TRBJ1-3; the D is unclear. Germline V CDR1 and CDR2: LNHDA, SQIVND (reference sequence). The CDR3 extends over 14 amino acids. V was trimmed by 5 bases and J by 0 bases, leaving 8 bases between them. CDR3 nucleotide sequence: TGTGCCAGTAGTCCGGTGAGCTCTGGAAACACCATATATTTT. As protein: CASSPVSSGNTIYF. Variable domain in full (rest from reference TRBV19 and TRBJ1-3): DGGITQSPKYLFRKEGQNVTLSCEQNLNHDAMYWYRQDPGQGLRLIYYSQIVNDFQKGDIAEGYSVSREKKESFPLTVTSAQKNPTAFYLCASSPVSSGNTIYFGEGSWLTVV.

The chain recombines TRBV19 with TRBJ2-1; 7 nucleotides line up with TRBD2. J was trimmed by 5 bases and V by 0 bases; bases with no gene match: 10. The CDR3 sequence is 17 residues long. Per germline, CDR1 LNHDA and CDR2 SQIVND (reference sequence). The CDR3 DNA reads TGTGCCAGTAGTATAGACCAGCAGGGAGGGCTCGACAATGAGCAGTTCTTC. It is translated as CASSIDQQGGLDNEQFF. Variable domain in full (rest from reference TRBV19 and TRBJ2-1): DGGITQSPKYLFRKEGQNVTLSCEQNLNHDAMYWYRQDPGQGLRLIYYSQIVNDFQKGDIAEGYSVSREKKESFPLTVTSAQKNPTAFYLCASSIDQQGGLDNEQFFGPGTRLTVL.